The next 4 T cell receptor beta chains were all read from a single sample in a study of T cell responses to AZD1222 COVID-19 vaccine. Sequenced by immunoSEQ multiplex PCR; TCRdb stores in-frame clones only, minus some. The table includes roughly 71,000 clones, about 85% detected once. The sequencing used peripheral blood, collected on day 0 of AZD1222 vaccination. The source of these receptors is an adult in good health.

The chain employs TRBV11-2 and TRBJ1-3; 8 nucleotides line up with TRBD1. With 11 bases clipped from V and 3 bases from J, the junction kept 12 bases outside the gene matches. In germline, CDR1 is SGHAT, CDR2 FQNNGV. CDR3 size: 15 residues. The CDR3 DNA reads TGTGCCGACCCCTTTCGAGGGACAGGTGGAAACACCATATATTTT. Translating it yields CADPFRGTGGNTIYF. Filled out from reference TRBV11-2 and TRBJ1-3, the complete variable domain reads EAGVAQSPRYKIIEKRQSVAFWCNPISGHATLYWYQQILGQGPKLLIQFQNNGVVDDSQLPKDRFSAERLKGVDSTLKIQPAKLEDSAVYLCADPFRGTGGNTIYFGEGSWLTVV.

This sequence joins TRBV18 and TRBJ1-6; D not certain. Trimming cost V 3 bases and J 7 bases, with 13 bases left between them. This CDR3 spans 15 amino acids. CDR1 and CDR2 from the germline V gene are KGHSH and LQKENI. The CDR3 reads CASSPLSGVNSPLHF. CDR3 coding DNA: TGTGCCAGCTCACCCTTGTCGGGAGTAAATTCACCCCTCCACTTT.

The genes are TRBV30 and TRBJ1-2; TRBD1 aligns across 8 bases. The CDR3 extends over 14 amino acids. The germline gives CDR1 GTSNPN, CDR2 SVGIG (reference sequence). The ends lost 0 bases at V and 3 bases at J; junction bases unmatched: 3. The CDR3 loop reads CAWSVQGGYYGYTF. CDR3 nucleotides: TGTGCCTGGAGTGTACAGGGGGGGTACTATGGCTACACCTTC.

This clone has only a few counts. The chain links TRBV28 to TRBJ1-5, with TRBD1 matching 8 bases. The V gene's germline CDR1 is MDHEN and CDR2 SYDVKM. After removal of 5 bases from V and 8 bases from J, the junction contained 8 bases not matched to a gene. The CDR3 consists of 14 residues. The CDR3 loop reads CASSLASDREPQHF. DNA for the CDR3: TGTGCCAGCAGTCTTGCCTCGGACAGGGAGCCCCAGCATTTT.